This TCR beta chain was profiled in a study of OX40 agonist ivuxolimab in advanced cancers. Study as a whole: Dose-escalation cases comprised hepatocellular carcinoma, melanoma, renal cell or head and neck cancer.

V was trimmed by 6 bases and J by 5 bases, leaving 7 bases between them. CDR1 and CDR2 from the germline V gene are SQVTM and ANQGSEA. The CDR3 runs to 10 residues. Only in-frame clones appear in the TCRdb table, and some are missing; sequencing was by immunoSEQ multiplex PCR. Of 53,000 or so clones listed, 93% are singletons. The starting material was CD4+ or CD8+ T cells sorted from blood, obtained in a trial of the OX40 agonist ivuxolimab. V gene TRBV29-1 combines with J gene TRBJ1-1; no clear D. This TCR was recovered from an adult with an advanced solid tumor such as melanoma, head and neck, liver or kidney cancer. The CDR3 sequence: CSVVGTEAFF. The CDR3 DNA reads TGCAGCGTGGTAGGAACTGAAGCTTTCTTT.